The clone carrying this T cell receptor (beta chain) was seen ten or more times. V was pared by 6 bases and J by 1 base, with 14 bases between. This CDR3 contains 15 residues. The sample originates from a study of blood T cells in healthy people across ages. With a J-beta primer mix and a sample-barcoded 5' primer, a second PCR ran about 7 to 12 cycles. Unique molecular identifiers of 12 random nucleotides labeled each cDNA. MiXCR, run by TCRdb on the 5' RACE reads, gives a single entry per CDR3 protein. The top ten hold roughly a fifth of the sample, which has around 940,000 distinct CDR3 sequences, just over 50% seen once.

The receptor's source is a woman between 55 and 75 years old in good health. Sequenced input: blood. The chain joins TRBV12-3 or TRBV12-4 to TRBJ2-3, with D possibly matching TRBD1 (5 bases). The CDR3 sequence: CASSTAGSRTDTQYF. The DNA of the CDR3 is TGTGCCAGCAGCACCGCAGGGTCCCGCACAGATACGCAGTATTTT.